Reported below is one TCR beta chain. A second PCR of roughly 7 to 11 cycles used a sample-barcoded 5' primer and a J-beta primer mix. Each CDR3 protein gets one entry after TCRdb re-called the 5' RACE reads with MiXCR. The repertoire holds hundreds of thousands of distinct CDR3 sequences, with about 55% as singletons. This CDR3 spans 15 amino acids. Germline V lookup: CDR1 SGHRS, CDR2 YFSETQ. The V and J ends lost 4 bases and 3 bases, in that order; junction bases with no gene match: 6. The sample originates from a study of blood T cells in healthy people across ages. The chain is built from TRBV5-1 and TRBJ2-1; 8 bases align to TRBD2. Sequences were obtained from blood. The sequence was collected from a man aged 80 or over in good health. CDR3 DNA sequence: TGCGCCAGCAGCGCTTGGACTAGCCTCTACAATGAGCAGTTCTTC. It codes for CASSAWTSLYNEQFF.